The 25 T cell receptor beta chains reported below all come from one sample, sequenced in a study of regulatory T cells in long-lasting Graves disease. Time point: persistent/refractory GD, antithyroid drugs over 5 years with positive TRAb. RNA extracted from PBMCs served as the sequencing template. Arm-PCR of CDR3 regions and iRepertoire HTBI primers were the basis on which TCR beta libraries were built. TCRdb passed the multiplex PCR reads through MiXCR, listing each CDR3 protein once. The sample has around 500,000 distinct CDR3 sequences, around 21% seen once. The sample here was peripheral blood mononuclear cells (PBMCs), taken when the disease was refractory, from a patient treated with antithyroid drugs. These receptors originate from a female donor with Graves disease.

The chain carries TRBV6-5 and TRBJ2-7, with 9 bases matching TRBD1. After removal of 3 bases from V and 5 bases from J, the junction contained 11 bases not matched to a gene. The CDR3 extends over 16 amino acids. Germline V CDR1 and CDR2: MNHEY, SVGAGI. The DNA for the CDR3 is TGTGCCAGCAGTTATGTACTAACAGGGGGCGCGGACGAGCAGTACTTC. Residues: CASSYVLTGGADEQYF.

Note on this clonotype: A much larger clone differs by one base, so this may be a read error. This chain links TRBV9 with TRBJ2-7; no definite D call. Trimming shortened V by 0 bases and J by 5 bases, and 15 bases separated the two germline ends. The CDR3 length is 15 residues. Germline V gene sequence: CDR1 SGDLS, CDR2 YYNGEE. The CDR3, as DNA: TGTGCCAGCAGCGTAGAAGGGCTAGATCCCCACGAGCAGTACTTC. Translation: CASSVEGLDPHEQYF.

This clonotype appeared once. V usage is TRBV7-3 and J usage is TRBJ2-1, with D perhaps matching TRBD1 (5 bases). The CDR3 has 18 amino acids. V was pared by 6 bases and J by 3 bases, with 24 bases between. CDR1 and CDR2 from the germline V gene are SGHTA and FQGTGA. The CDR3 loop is CASSYQGIGRVGYNEQFF. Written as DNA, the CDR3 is TGTGCCAGCAGTTATCAGGGAATTGGCAGGGTTGGCTACAATGAGCAGTTCTTC.

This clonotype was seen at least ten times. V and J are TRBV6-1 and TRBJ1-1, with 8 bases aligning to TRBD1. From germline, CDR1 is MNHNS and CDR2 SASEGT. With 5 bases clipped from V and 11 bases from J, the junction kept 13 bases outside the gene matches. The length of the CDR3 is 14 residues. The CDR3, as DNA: TGTGCCAGCAGTAGATCGGGACAGGAGGTCGTGGCTTTCTTT. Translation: CASSRSGQEVVAFF.

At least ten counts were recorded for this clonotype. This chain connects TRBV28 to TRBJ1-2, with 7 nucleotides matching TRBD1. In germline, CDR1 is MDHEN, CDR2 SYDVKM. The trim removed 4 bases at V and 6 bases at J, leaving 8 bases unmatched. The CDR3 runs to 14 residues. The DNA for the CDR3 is TGTGCCAGCAGTTCCCCTGAGGGGGCGAATGGCTACACCTTC. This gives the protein CASSSPEGANGYTF.

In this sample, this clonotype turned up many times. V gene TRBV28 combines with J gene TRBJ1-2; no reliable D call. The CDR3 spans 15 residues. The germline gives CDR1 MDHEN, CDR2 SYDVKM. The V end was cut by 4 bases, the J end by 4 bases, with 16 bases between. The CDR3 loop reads CASSSLGVSGYGYTF. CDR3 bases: TGTGCCAGCAGTTCCCTAGGAGTCTCTGGCTATGGCTACACCTTC.

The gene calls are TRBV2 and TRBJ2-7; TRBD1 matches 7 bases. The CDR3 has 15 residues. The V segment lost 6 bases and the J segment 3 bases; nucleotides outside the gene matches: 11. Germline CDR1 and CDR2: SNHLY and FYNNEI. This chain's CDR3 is CASSRDSSFGYEQYF. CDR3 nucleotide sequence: TGTGCCAGCAGCCGGGACAGTTCGTTCGGCTACGAGCAGTACTTC.

The DNA for the CDR3 is TGTGCCAGCAGCCCCGGGACAGGGGGAAAAGAGACCCAGTACTTC. It encodes CASSPGTGGKETQYF. The J gene is TRBJ2-5, the V gene TRBV9; 11 bases map to TRBD1. Germline CDR1 and CDR2: SGDLS and YYNGEE. J was trimmed by 3 bases and V by 4 bases; bases with no gene match: 5. The CDR3 sequence is 15 residues long.

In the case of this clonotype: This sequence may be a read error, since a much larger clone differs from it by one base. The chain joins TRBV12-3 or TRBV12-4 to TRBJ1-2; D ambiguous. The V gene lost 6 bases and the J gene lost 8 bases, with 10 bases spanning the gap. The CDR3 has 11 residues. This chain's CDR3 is CASSSTKGYTF. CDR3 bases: TGTGCCAGCAGCTCTACGAAGGGCTACACCTTC.

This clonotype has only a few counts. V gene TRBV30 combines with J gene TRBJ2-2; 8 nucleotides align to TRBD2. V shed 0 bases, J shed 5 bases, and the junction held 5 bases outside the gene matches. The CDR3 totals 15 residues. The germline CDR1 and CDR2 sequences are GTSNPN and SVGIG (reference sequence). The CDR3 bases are TGTGCCTGGAGTGTACGGGGGGGTCGGACCGGGGAGCTGTTTTTT. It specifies CAWSVRGGRTGELFF.

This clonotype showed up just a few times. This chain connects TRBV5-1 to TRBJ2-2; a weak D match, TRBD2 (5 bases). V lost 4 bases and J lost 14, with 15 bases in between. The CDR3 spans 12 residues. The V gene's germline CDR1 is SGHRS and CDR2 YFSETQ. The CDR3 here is CASSESRRLLFF. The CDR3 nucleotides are TGCGCCAGCAGCGAATCAAGGAGGCTTCTGTTTTTT.

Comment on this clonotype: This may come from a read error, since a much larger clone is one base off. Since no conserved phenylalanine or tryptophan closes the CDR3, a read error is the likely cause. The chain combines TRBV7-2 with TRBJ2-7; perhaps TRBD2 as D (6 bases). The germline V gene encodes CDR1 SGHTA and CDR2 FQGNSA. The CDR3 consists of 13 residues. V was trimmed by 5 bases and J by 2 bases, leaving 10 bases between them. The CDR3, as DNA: TGTGCCAGCAGCCCGGCGGGACCCTACGAGCAGTACCTC. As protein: CASSPAGPYEQYL.

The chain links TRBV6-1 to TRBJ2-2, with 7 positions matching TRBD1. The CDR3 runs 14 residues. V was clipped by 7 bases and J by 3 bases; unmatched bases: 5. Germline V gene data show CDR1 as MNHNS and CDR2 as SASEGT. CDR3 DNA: TGTGCCAGCACGTCAGGGGGAGACACCGGGGAGCTGTTTTTT. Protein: CASTSGGDTGELFF.

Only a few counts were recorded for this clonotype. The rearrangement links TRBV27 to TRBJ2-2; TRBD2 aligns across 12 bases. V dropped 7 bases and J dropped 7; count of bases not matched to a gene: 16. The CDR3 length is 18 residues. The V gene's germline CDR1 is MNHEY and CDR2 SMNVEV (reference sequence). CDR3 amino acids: CASTTQNGWTSGIGELFF. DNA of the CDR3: TGTGCCAGCACCACACAGAACGGGTGGACTAGCGGGATCGGGGAGCTGTTTTTT.

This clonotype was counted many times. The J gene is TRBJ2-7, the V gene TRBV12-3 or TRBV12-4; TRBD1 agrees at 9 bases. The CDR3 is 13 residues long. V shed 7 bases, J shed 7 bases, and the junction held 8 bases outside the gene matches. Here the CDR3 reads CASTRTGEREQYF. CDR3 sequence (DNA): TGTGCCAGCACCCGGACAGGGGAGAGGGAGCAGTACTTC.

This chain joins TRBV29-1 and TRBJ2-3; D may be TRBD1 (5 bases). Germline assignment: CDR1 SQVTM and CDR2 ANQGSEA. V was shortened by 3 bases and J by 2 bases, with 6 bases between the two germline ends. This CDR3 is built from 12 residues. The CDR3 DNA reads TGCAGCGTTGACAGGGACACAGATACGCAGTATTTT. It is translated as CSVDRDTDTQYF.

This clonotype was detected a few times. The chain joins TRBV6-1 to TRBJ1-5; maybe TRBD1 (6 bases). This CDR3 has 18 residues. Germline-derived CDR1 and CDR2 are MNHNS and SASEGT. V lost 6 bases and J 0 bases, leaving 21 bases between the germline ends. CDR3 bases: TGTGCCAGCAGAAACCCCGGGACACTCCCGTATAGCAATCAGCCCCAGCATTTT. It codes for CASRNPGTLPYSNQPQHF.

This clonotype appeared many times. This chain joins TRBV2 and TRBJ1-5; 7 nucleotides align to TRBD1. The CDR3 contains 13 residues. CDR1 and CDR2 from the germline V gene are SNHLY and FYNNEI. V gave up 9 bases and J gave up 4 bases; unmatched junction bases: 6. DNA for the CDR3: TGTGCCAGTAACCGGGACAGTAATCAGCCCCAGCATTTT. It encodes CASNRDSNQPQHF.

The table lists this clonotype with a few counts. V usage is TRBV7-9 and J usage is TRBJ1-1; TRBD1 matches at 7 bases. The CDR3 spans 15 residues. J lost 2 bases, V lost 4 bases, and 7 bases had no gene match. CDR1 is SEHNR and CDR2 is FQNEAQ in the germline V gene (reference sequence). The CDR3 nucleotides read TGTGCCAGCAGCTCCAACAGGGGTACCAACACTGAAGCTTTCTTT. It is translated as CASSSNRGTNTEAFF.

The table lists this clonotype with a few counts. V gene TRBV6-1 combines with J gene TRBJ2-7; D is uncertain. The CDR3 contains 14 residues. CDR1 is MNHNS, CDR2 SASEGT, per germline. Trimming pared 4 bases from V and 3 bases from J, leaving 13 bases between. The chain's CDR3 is CASSGTTGSYEQYF. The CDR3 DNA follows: TGTGCCAGCAGTGGGACGACGGGCAGCTACGAGCAGTACTTC.

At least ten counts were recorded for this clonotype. CDR3 protein: CASRPQRSGSGETQYF. The CDR3 DNA is TGTGCCAGCAGGCCCCAGCGGAGCGGGAGTGGGGAGACCCAGTACTTC. The chain combines TRBV7-9 with TRBJ2-5, with TRBD2 identical over 8 bases. CDR3 length: 16 amino acids. In germline, CDR1 is SEHNR, CDR2 FQNEAQ (reference sequence). Trimming cost V 6 bases and J 5 bases; bases outside gene matches: 14.

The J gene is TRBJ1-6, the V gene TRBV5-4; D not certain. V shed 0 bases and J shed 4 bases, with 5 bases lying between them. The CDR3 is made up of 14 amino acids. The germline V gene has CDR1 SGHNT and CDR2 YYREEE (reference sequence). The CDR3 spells CASSLGHYNSPLHF. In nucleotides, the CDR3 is TGTGCCAGCAGCTTGGGACATTATAATTCACCCCTCCACTTT.

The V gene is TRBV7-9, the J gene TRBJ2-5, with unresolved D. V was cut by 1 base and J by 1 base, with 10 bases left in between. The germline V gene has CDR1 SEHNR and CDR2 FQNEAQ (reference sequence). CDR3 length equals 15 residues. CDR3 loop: CASSLGPQAQETQYF. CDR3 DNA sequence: TGTGCCAGCAGCTTAGGGCCGCAGGCCCAAGAGACCCAGTACTTC.

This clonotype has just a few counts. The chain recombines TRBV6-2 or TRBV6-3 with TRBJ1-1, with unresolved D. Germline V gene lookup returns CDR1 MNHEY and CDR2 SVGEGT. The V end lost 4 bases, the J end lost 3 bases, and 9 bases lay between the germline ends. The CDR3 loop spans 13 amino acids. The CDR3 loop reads CASSFEADTEAFF. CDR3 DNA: TGTGCCAGCAGTTTCGAGGCCGACACTGAAGCTTTCTTT.

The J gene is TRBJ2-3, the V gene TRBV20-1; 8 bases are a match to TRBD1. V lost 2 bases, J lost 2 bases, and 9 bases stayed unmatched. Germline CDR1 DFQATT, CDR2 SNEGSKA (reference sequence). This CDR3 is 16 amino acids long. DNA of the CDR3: TGCAGTGCTAGACCGGACAGGGCTACTCACACAGATACGCAGTATTTT. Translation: CSARPDRATHTDTQYF.